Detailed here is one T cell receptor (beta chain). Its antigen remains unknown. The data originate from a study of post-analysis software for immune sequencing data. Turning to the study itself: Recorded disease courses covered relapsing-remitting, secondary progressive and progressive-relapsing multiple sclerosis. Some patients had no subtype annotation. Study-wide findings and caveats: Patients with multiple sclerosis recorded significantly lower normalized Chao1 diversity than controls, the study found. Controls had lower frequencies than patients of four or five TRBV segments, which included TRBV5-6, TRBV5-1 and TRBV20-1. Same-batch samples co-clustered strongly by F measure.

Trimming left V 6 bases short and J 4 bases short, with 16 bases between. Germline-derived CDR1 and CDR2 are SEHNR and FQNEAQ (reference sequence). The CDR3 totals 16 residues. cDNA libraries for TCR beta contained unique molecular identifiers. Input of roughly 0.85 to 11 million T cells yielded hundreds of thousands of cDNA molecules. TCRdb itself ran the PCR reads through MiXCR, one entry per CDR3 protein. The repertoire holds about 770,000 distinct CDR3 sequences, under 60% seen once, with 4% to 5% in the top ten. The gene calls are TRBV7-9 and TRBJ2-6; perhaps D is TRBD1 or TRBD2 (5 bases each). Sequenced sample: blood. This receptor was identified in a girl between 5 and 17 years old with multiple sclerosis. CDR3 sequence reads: CASSPGTVSGANVLTF. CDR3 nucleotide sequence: TGTGCCAGCAGTCCCGGGACGGTCTCCGGGGCCAACGTCCTGACTTTC.